This TCR beta chain comes out of a study of T cell responses to AZD1222 COVID-19 vaccine. Study results and limitations: After two AZD1222 doses, spike-specific TCR breadth and depth rose versus day 0. Close to half of spike-specific TCRs reportedly recognize unmutated variant regions.

Measured with immunoSEQ multiplex PCR; TCRdb has only the in-frame clones, and not every one. The sample consists of 130,000 to 150,000 clones, around 84% of them appearing once. Remarks on this clone: Its antigen remains unknown.

The clonotype comes from an adult who received the AZD1222 COVID-19 vaccine. Sequencing was performed on peripheral blood, taken 28 days after the second AZD1222 dose.

In DNA, the CDR3 is TGTGCCAGTAGTATCGGTGCCAGGGGACTAGCCAAAAACATTCAGTACTTC. Amino acids: CASSIGARGLAKNIQYF. This sequence joins TRBV19 and TRBJ2-4; D assignment may be TRBD1 or TRBD2 (6 bases each). CDR1 is LNHDA, CDR2 SQIVND, per germline (reference sequence). The CDR3 spans 17 residues. Trimming removed 3 bases from V and 0 bases from J, with 15 bases in between.